These 6 T cell receptor beta chains originate from one sample sequenced in a study of CD8 T cells in ankylosing spondylitis. TCRdb independently ran MiXCR on the 5' RACE reads; one entry per CDR3 protein. Counted here are about 260,000 distinct CDR3 sequences, roughly 20% occurring once; the ten biggest clones make up roughly 8%. The sample taken for sequencing was blood, either unsorted or a sorted T cell fraction (not recorded which). Receptors were obtained from a male donor with ankylosing spondylitis or in good health (not recorded which).

This clonotype was detected a few times. CDR3 residues: CSASQQVGNQPQHF. The CDR3, as DNA: TGCAGTGCTAGTCAGCAAGTTGGCAATCAGCCCCAGCATTTT. The V gene is TRBV20-1, the J gene TRBJ1-5; D unresolved. Trimming took off 3 bases at V and 2 bases at J, with 11 bases between the two ends. The CDR3 sequence is 14 residues long. Germline CDR1 is DFQATT and CDR2 is SNEGSKA (reference sequence).

The genes are TRBV3-1 and TRBJ1-2; D unresolved. V lost 1 base and J lost 4, with 4 bases in between. Germline V gene sequence: CDR1 LGHDT, CDR2 YNNKEL (reference sequence). The CDR3 totals 12 residues. In DNA, the CDR3 is TGTGCCAGCAGCCAAGCCACCTATGGCTACACCTTC. Protein sequence: CASSQATYGYTF. The whole variable domain, filled in from reference TRBV3-1 and TRBJ1-2, reads DTAVSQTPKYLVTQMGNDKSIKCEQNLGHDTMYWYKQDSKKFLKIMFSYNNKELIINETVPNRFSPKSPDKAHLNLHINSLELGDSAVYFCASSQATYGYTFGSGTRLTVV.

V usage is TRBV20-1 and J usage is TRBJ1-1, with no clear D. The CDR3 extends over 12 amino acids. Trimming shortened V by 6 bases and J by 6 bases, and 14 bases separated the two germline ends. Germline V gene data show CDR1 as DFQATT and CDR2 as SNEGSKA (reference sequence). The CDR3 coding sequence is TGCAGTGCCCTCATTCCTCGGGCTGAAGCTTTCTTT. Protein: CSALIPRAEAFF.

This rearrangement joins TRBV9 to TRBJ1-2, with D possibly matching TRBD1 (5 bases). The CDR3 has 16 residues. Trimming removed 3 bases at V and 2 bases at J, with 17 bases between. Germline V gene lookup returns CDR1 SGDLS and CDR2 YYNGEE. CDR3 sequence: CASSAGAGSSNYGYTF. In nucleotides, the CDR3 is TGTGCCAGCAGCGCCGGGGCGGGGAGTTCGAACTATGGCTACACCTTC.

This chain connects TRBV27 to TRBJ2-3; weak D call: TRBD2 (5 bases). CDR3 length: 14 residues. V lost 7 bases, J lost 2 bases, and 13 bases lay in between. The germline gives CDR1 MNHEY, CDR2 SMNVEV (reference sequence). CDR3 sequence reads: CASIGVLHTDTQYF. The CDR3 DNA reads TGTGCCAGCATCGGGGTACTCCACACAGATACGCAGTATTTT.

The sample holds a few counts of this clonotype. This chain uses TRBV5-1 with TRBJ2-2, with TRBD1 matching 11 bases. Germline V gene lookup returns CDR1 SGHRS and CDR2 YFSETQ. V gave up 3 bases and J gave up 7 bases; unmatched junction bases: 5. The CDR3 contains 15 residues. The CDR3 loop is CASSSGQGAFGELFF. In DNA, the CDR3 is TGCGCCAGCAGCTCCGGACAGGGGGCGTTCGGGGAGCTGTTTTTT.